Below are 30 T cell receptor beta chains sequenced from a single sample in a study of OX40 agonist ivuxolimab in advanced cancers. Here immunoSEQ multiplex PCR was the method, and the copy in TCRdb shows in-frame clones only, minus some. Of around 77,000 clones listed, around 87% are singletons. The material was CD4+ or CD8+ T cells sorted from blood, obtained in a trial of the OX40 agonist ivuxolimab. The source of these receptors is an adult with an advanced solid tumor such as melanoma, head and neck, liver or kidney cancer.

The V and J genes are TRBV28 and TRBJ2-2; TRBD2 matches 10 bases. This CDR3 comprises 15 residues. Germline trimming cut 2 bases from V and 3 bases from J; bases unmatched to any gene: 0. Germline V gene lookup returns CDR1 MDHEN and CDR2 SYDVKM. CDR3 protein: CASSLLAGDTGELFF. In DNA form, the CDR3 reads TGTGCCAGCAGTTTACTAGCGGGGGACACCGGGGAGCTGTTTTTT.

The genes are TRBV19 and TRBJ1-1; TRBD1 matches 8 bases. The CDR3 length is 17 residues. In germline, CDR1 is LNHDA, CDR2 SQIVND (reference sequence). V was clipped by 3 bases and J by 1 base; unmatched bases: 10. The DNA for the CDR3 is TGTGCCAGTAGTATTCTCCGGGGACAGGAAACGAACACTGAAGCTTTCTTT. It yields the protein CASSILRGQETNTEAFF.

In DNA form, the CDR3 reads TGTGCCAGCAGCCGACAGGGGAACGATCAGCCCCAGCATTTT. The encoded protein is CASSRQGNDQPQHF. The chain joins TRBV11-3 to TRBJ1-5, with 8 nucleotides matching TRBD1. The V gene end was trimmed by 5 bases and the J gene end by 5 bases; junction bases not matched to a gene: 5. Germline V gene sequence: CDR1 SGHNT, CDR2 YENEEA. The CDR3 length is 14 residues.

The genes are TRBV7-3 and TRBJ2-2; tentative D call: TRBD2 (5 bases). V lost 4 bases, J lost 1 base, and 19 bases lay in between. Germline values: CDR1 SGHTA, CDR2 FQGTGA. The length of the CDR3 is 18 residues. The CDR3 loop reads CASSSPLLGPQNTGELFF. The CDR3, as DNA: TGTGCCAGCAGCTCCCCCTTACTAGGCCCACAGAACACCGGGGAGCTGTTTTTT.

This chain links TRBV6-5 with TRBJ2-7; no clear D. Germline loops: CDR1 MNHEY, CDR2 SVGAGI. Deletions cut 5 bases from V and 6 bases from J, with 14 bases between. The CDR3 is 13 residues long. CDR3 DNA sequence: TGTGCCAGCAGTCCCTTGCCTAGAGGCGAGCAGTACTTC. Encoded protein: CASSPLPRGEQYF.

The V and J genes are TRBV7-2 and TRBJ2-5; D gene ambiguous. The ends were cut back, 4 bases at V and 4 bases at J, with 10 bases in the middle. This CDR3 is built from 13 residues. Germline values: CDR1 SGHTA, CDR2 FQGNSA. Here the CDR3 reads CASSSIMAETQYF. As DNA, the CDR3 is TGTGCCAGCAGCTCCATTATGGCAGAGACCCAGTACTTC.

The chain is built from TRBV7-9 and TRBJ2-1, with unresolved D. The germline V gene has CDR1 SEHNR and CDR2 FQNEAQ (reference sequence). V was trimmed by 4 bases and J by 7 bases, leaving 17 bases between them. The CDR3 totals 15 residues. The CDR3 spells CASSSKLRTGNEQFF. The CDR3, as DNA: TGTGCCAGCAGCTCGAAATTAAGAACCGGTAATGAGCAGTTCTTC.

The chain joins TRBV27 to TRBJ2-7, with TRBD2 matching over 11 bases. The germline gives CDR1 MNHEY, CDR2 SMNVEV (reference sequence). CDR3 size: 19 residues. V shed 2 bases and J 6 bases; nucleotides not matched to a gene: 18. The DNA for the CDR3 is TGTGCCAGCAGTTTACGACTAGCGGGAAGGGGTTCATTAGTCGGCGAGCAGTACTTC. Translating gives CASSLRLAGRGSLVGEQYF.

This clone came up once. The chain couples TRBV7-2 to TRBJ2-5; tentative D call: TRBD2 (7 bases). The better agreement between TRBJ2-7 and the DNA end casts doubt on the J call. This CDR3 is 14 amino acids long. Germline V gene data show CDR1 as SGHTA and CDR2 as FQGNSA. DNA for the CDR3: TGTGCCAGCAGCTTTGACGGGGGGCCCTACGAGCAGTACTTC. It specifies CASSFDGGPYEQYF.

The chain carries TRBV5-1 and TRBJ2-1; D remains unclear. Germline assignment: CDR1 SGHRS and CDR2 YFSETQ. V dropped 5 bases and J dropped 0 bases, with 9 bases sitting between them. This CDR3 has 14 amino acids. CDR3 region: CASSVWSSYNEQFF. In nucleotides, the CDR3 is TGCGCCAGCAGTGTTTGGAGCTCCTACAATGAGCAGTTCTTC.

As DNA, the CDR3 is TGTGCCAGCAGTGAAGGGTCAGGGGACCGTAGCAATCAGCCCCAGCATTTT. It codes for CASSEGSGDRSNQPQHF. V and J are TRBV6-1 and TRBJ1-5, with D possibly TRBD1 on 6 matching bases. CDR1 is MNHNS, CDR2 SASEGT, per germline. The CDR3 runs 17 residues. V lost 1 base and J lost 0, with 13 bases in between.

V gene TRBV9 combines with J gene TRBJ2-3, with 8 bases fitting TRBD2. The CDR3 runs 16 residues. V shed 0 bases, J shed 1 base, and the junction held 4 bases outside the gene matches. CDR1 is SGDLS and CDR2 is YYNGEE in the germline V gene. CDR3 loop: CASSVGAGGGTDTQYF. The CDR3 nucleotides are TGTGCCAGCAGCGTAGGGGCGGGGGGAGGCACAGATACGCAGTATTTT.

The rearrangement uses TRBV5-1 and TRBJ1-4; 9 nucleotides match TRBD1. The CDR3 contains 14 residues. The ends lost 7 bases at V and 7 bases at J; junction bases unmatched: 8. Germline CDR1 reads SGHRS; CDR2 reads YFSETQ. The CDR3 DNA reads TGCGCCAGCGCCTCCGGGACAGGGCGTGAAAAACTGTTTTTT. Encoded protein: CASASGTGREKLFF.

Only one count was recorded for this clone. The rearrangement links TRBV5-6 to TRBJ1-3, with D uncertain. The ends were cut back, 4 bases at V and 7 bases at J, with 15 bases in the middle. The length of the CDR3 is 14 residues. Germline CDR1 is SGHDT and CDR2 is YYEEEE. The CDR3 region has the DNA TGTGCCAGCAGCACGCGGACGGTAATTAACACCATATATTTT. Residues: CASSTRTVINTIYF.

This clone appeared a single time. The genes are TRBV19 and TRBJ1-2; 10 bases line up with TRBD1. J gave up 4 bases and V 3 bases, and 2 bases lay outside the gene matches. This CDR3 has 14 residues. Germline V lookup: CDR1 LNHDA, CDR2 SQIVND (reference sequence). This chain's CDR3 is CASSIGQGGYGYTF. CDR3 nucleotide sequence: TGTGCCAGTAGTATCGGACAGGGGGGCTATGGCTACACCTTC.

The V call is TRBV12-5, the J call TRBJ1-2; D ambiguous. There are 13 residues in the CDR3. Germline V gene lookup returns CDR1 LGHNT and CDR2 FRNRAP. V lost 0 bases to trimming and J lost 7 bases, with 9 bases between them. CDR3 in amino acids: CASGLVNAGGYTF. The CDR3 DNA sequence: TGTGCTAGTGGTTTGGTAAATGCAGGTGGCTACACCTTC.

V and J are TRBV9 and TRBJ2-3; weak D call: TRBD1 (5 bases). The V gene lost 4 bases and the J gene lost 3 bases, with 18 bases spanning the gap. Germline lookup yields CDR1 SGDLS and CDR2 YYNGEE. The CDR3 extends over 16 amino acids. The CDR3 region is CASSSSGAGETDTQYF. CDR3 sequence (DNA): TGTGCCAGCAGCTCTAGTGGGGCTGGGGAAACAGATACGCAGTATTTT.

This sequence joins TRBV5-8 and TRBJ2-3; no definite D call. The CDR3 totals 13 residues. The germline V and J ends were trimmed by 4 bases and 2 bases, with 8 bases remaining between them. Germline V gives CDR1 SGHTS, CDR2 YDEGEE. CDR3 DNA: TGTGCCAGCAGCACGCCCTACACAGATACGCAGTATTTT. Encoded protein: CASSTPYTDTQYF.

This chain connects TRBV9 to TRBJ2-3; possibly TRBD1 for D (6 bases). Germline CDR1 reads SGDLS; CDR2 reads YYNGEE. CDR3 length equals 13 residues. V was cut by 2 bases and J by 5 bases, with 9 bases left in between. This CDR3 reads CASSVAQGDTQYF. DNA for the CDR3: TGTGCCAGCAGCGTGGCACAGGGAGATACGCAGTATTTT.

This clone has a single count. V usage is TRBV9 and J usage is TRBJ1-3; D remains unclear. This CDR3 region has 14 residues. V was trimmed by 0 bases and J by 0 bases, leaving 4 bases between them. CDR1 SGDLS and CDR2 YYNGEE come from the germline V gene. As DNA, the CDR3 is TGTGCCAGCAGCGTAGGAGACTCTGGAAACACCATATATTTT. Translated: CASSVGDSGNTIYF.

The genes are TRBV18 and TRBJ2-7; 13 bases are a match to TRBD2. Germline CDR1 and CDR2: KGHSH and LQKENI. V dropped 3 bases and J dropped 2; count of bases not matched to a gene: 1. The length of the CDR3 is 15 residues. The DNA for the CDR3 is TGTGCCAGCTCACCTGGACTAGCGGGAGCCTACGAGCAGTACTTC. Its protein is CASSPGLAGAYEQYF.

V and J are TRBV19 and TRBJ2-7, with TRBD2 matching over 13 bases. The CDR3 runs 16 residues. After removal of 6 bases from V and 4 bases from J, the junction contained 9 bases not matched to a gene. Germline-derived CDR1 and CDR2 are LNHDA and SQIVND (reference sequence). In DNA, the CDR3 is TGTGCCAGTAGCGAGACCGGGACTAGCGGGACTTACGAGCAGTACTTC. Protein sequence: CASSETGTSGTYEQYF.

V gene TRBV13 combines with J gene TRBJ2-7; D is perhaps TRBD2 (6 bases). V was pared by 4 bases and J by 4 bases, with 11 bases between. The length of the CDR3 is 13 residues. Germline assignment: CDR1 PRHDT and CDR2 FYEKMQ (reference sequence). The CDR3 protein is CASSSMGGYEQYF. CDR3 nucleotide sequence: TGTGCCAGCAGCTCCATGGGGGGATACGAGCAGTACTTC.

This clone was recorded a few times. The rearrangement uses TRBV28 and TRBJ1-4; D not certain. Trimming removed 2 bases at V and 8 bases at J, with 9 bases between. CDR1 and CDR2 (germline): MDHEN, SYDVKM. This CDR3 comprises 13 residues. The CDR3 is CASSLGESEKLFF. The CDR3 DNA reads as TGTGCCAGCAGTTTAGGGGAATCCGAAAAACTGTTTTTT. Full variable domain (missing parts from reference TRBV28 and TRBJ1-4): DVKVTQSSRYLVKRTGEKVFLECVQDMDHENMFWYRQDPGLGLRLIYFSYDVKMKEKGDIPEGYSVSREKKERFSLILESASTNQTSMYLCASSLGESEKLFFGSGTQLSVL.

This chain links TRBV6-4 with TRBJ2-5; D remains unclear. Germline V gene data show CDR1 as MRHNA and CDR2 as SNTAGT. Trimming removed 2 bases from V and 0 bases from J, with 7 bases in between. The CDR3 sequence is 14 residues long. The CDR3 DNA is TGTGCCAGCAGTGACCCACTGCACCAAGAGACCCAGTACTTC. Translation: CASSDPLHQETQYF.

A single count supports this clone. The gene calls are TRBV5-1 and TRBJ2-1, with TRBD2 identical over 7 bases. The CDR3 is 17 amino acids. The V segment lost 4 bases and the J segment 0 bases; nucleotides outside the gene matches: 10. From germline, CDR1 is SGHRS and CDR2 YFSETQ. The CDR3 sequence: CASSPLSGTSSYNEQFF. CDR3 sequence (DNA): TGCGCCAGCAGCCCCTTGAGCGGGACGAGCTCCTACAATGAGCAGTTCTTC.

CDR3 sequence: CASGLSAGNTGELFF. Written as DNA, the CDR3 is TGTGCTAGTGGTTTATCGGCGGGGAACACCGGGGAGCTGTTTTTT. The chain is built from TRBV12-5 and TRBJ2-2, with D possibly matching TRBD2 (5 bases). CDR1 and CDR2 (germline): LGHNT, FRNRAP. The ends were cut back, 3 bases at V and 1 base at J, with 9 bases in the middle. This CDR3 region has 15 residues.

V gene TRBV5-1 combines with J gene TRBJ1-6; 7 bases are a match to TRBD1. CDR1 is SGHRS, CDR2 YFSETQ, per germline. The CDR3 sequence is 15 residues long. The V segment lost 0 bases and the J segment 7 bases; nucleotides outside the gene matches: 4. The DNA of the CDR3 is TGCGCCAGCAGCTTGGGACAGGGACCAAATTCACCCCTCCACTTT. Translated: CASSLGQGPNSPLHF.

The V call is TRBV7-8, the J call TRBJ1-3; D uncertain. The CDR3 runs 14 residues. Germline CDR1 and CDR2: SGHVS and FQNEAQ. The V end lost 5 bases, the J end lost 0 bases, and 8 bases lay between the germline ends. The CDR3 loop reads CASSRLSSGNTIYF. The CDR3 coding sequence is TGTGCCAGCAGCCGACTTTCCTCTGGAAACACCATATATTTT.

The rearrangement links TRBV28 to TRBJ2-2; D may be TRBD1 (6 bases). Trimming shortened V by 5 bases and J by 2 bases, and 9 bases separated the two germline ends. Germline V gene data show CDR1 as MDHEN and CDR2 as SYDVKM. The CDR3 is made up of 14 amino acids. The CDR3: CASSTQGNTGELFF. The CDR3 DNA sequence: TGTGCCAGCAGTACACAGGGTAACACCGGGGAGCTGTTTTTT.